The 31 T cell receptor beta chains below come from one sample, sequenced in a study of blood T cell repertoires in COVID-19 (dated by TCRdb to about 2020). The library relied on the immunoSEQ multiplex PCR assay. TCRdb limited this immuneACCESS table to in-frame rearrangements with V and J called. A share of clones is missing; checked studies link under half to unresolved V genes, and the rest is unexplained. Counted in this sample were 130,000 or so clones; roughly 81% of them appeared once. In total, the top ten clones hold roughly 13% of the sample. The sequenced sample consisted of peripheral blood. The receptors come from a human donor in a cohort sampled during active COVID-19.

The rearrangement joins TRBV5-8 to TRBJ2-3; D call uncertain. The CDR3 loop spans 15 amino acids. Germline V gives CDR1 SGHTS, CDR2 YDEGEE. V lost 4 bases and J 7 bases, leaving 19 bases between the germline ends. The CDR3 protein is CASSLDELATYTQYF. For the CDR3, the DNA is TGTGCCAGCAGCCTGGACGAGCTCGCAACGTATACGCAGTATTTT.

CDR3 coding DNA: TGTGCCAGCAGTGGGGACAGGGGCCTTTTAGGCTACACCTTC. It is translated as CASSGDRGLLGYTF. The J gene is TRBJ1-2, the V gene TRBV25-1; TRBD1 matches 10 bases. The germline V gene encodes CDR1 MGHDK and CDR2 SYGVNS. J lost 8 bases, V lost 4 bases, and 7 bases had no gene match. CDR3 length: 14 amino acids.

The V gene is TRBV7-8, the J gene TRBJ2-5; 12 bases fit TRBD2. The CDR3 is 15 amino acids. Looked up from germline, CDR1 is SGHVS and CDR2 is FQNEAQ. V dropped 1 base and J dropped 7; count of bases not matched to a gene: 4. As DNA, the CDR3 is TGTGCCAGCAGCTTAGGACTAGCGGGGGAGGTGACCCAGTACTTC. This codes for CASSLGLAGEVTQYF. The complete variable domain, with remaining parts taken from reference TRBV7-8 and TRBJ2-5, reads GAGVSQSPRYKVAKRGQDVALRCDPISGHVSLFWYQQALGQGPEFLTYFQNEAQLDKSGLPSDRFFAERPEGSVSTLKIQRTQQEDSAVYLCASSLGLAGEVTQYFGPGTRLLVL.

The chain has TRBV21-1 and TRBJ2-2; the table's D call, TRBD1, was not checked against the DNA. TRBV21-1 has pseudogene status. The CDR3 is 16 residues long. CDR3 sequence: CASSKEAGLLTGELFF. CDR3 coding DNA: TGTGCCAGCAGCAAAGAGGCAGGGTTATTGACCGGGGAGCTGTTTTTT.

V and J are TRBV4-1 and TRBJ2-6, with D perhaps matching TRBD1 (6 bases). Trimming stripped 0 bases from V and 2 bases from J, with 11 bases between. CDR1 MGHRA and CDR2 YSYEKL come from the germline V gene. The CDR3 runs to 17 residues. The DNA of the CDR3 is TGCGCCAGCAGCCAAGAAGAGAAGGGGGCTGGGGCCAACGTCCTGACTTTC. Its translation is CASSQEEKGAGANVLTF.

The chain uses TRBV30 and TRBJ1-6; D gene uncertain. Trimming removed 5 bases at V and 0 bases at J, with 14 bases between. CDR1 and CDR2 from the germline V gene are GTSNPN and SVGIG (reference sequence). The CDR3 spans 16 residues. CDR3 sequence: CAWGFRQDSYNSPLHF. In nucleotides, the CDR3 is TGTGCCTGGGGCTTCCGGCAGGACTCCTATAATTCACCCCTCCACTTT.

The chain carries TRBV5-5 and TRBJ2-5; 8 bases map to TRBD2. This CDR3 region has 15 residues. With 4 bases clipped from V and 2 bases from J, the junction kept 7 bases outside the gene matches. Germline lookup yields CDR1 SGHKS and CDR2 YYEKEE (reference sequence). The CDR3 sequence: CASSPMGGGQETQYF. CDR3 sequence (DNA): TGTGCCAGCAGCCCCATGGGCGGGGGGCAAGAGACCCAGTACTTC. Full variable domain (outside the CDR3, taken from reference TRBV5-5 and TRBJ2-5): DAGVTQSPTHLIKTRGQQVTLRCSPISGHKSVSWYQQVLGQGPQFIFQYYEKEERGRGNFPDRFSARQFPNYSSELNVNALLLGDSALYLCASSPMGGGQETQYFGPGTRLLVL.

This rearrangement joins TRBV18 to TRBJ2-7; TRBD1 matches 9 bases. The trim removed 1 base at V and 5 bases at J, leaving 9 bases unmatched. The CDR3 contains 16 residues. Germline CDR1 reads KGHSH; CDR2 reads LQKENI. This chain's CDR3 is CASSPRQGGRSDEQYF. The CDR3 coding sequence is TGTGCCAGCTCACCACGACAGGGGGGAAGAAGCGACGAGCAGTACTTC. Full variable domain (outside the CDR3, taken from reference TRBV18 and TRBJ2-7): NAGVMQNPRHLVRRRGQEARLRCSPMKGHSHVYWYRQLPEEGLKFMVYLQKENIIDESGMPKERFSAEFPKEGPSILRIQQVVRGDSAAYFCASSPRQGGRSDEQYFGPGTRLTVT.

The chain uses TRBV29-1 and TRBJ1-4; TRBD1 might be the D (6 bases). CDR1 and CDR2 (germline): SQVTM, ANQGSEA. V gave up 6 bases and J gave up 0 bases, with 11 bases separating them. This CDR3 has 14 residues. The CDR3 coding sequence is TGCAGCGTGGCCCAGGGGACAACTAATGAAAAACTGTTTTTT. It codes for CSVAQGTTNEKLFF.

The CDR3 nucleotides are TGTGCCAGCAGCCCGGGACAGGGTTTGTCACCCCTCCACTTT. It translates to CASSPGQGLSPLHF. This chain joins TRBV6-5 and TRBJ1-6; 9 bases line up with TRBD1. CDR1 and CDR2 (germline): MNHEY, SVGAGI. The CDR3 consists of 14 residues. The V and J ends lost 6 bases and 10 bases, in that order; junction bases with no gene match: 7.

The V call is TRBV3-1 (or the pseudogene TRBV3-2), the J call TRBJ1-3, with D unresolved. Germline V lookup: CDR1 LGHDT, CDR2 YNNKEL (reference sequence). V was shortened by 6 bases and J by 0 bases, with 12 bases between the two germline ends. The CDR3 extends over 15 amino acids. CDR3 loop: CASRSTSGSGNTIYF. In nucleotides, the CDR3 is TGTGCCAGCAGATCGACTTCGGGCTCTGGAAACACCATATATTTT.

This clone turned up a few times. The rearrangement links TRBV5-1 to TRBJ2-1; D might be TRBD1 (6 bases). The germline V gene encodes CDR1 SGHRS and CDR2 YFSETQ. CDR3 size: 17 residues. V gave up 2 bases and J gave up 0 bases, with 15 bases separating them. The CDR3 DNA follows: TGCGCCAGCAGCTTCAGGTCAGGGGCTGACTCCTACAATGAGCAGTTCTTC. It is translated as CASSFRSGADSYNEQFF. Using reference TRBV5-1 and TRBJ2-1 for the parts outside the CDR3, the full variable domain is KAGVTQTPRYLIKTRGQQVTLSCSPISGHRSVSWYQQTPGQGLQFLFEYFSETQRNKGNFPGRFSGRQFSNSRSEMNVSTLELGDSALYLCASSFRSGADSYNEQFFGPGTRLTVL.

This chain uses TRBV5-4 with TRBJ1-2; weak D call: TRBD1 (6 bases). Germline CDR1 reads SGHNT; CDR2 reads YYREEE (reference sequence). The CDR3 contains 15 residues. The V end was cut by 3 bases, the J end by 4 bases, with 16 bases between. The DNA of the CDR3 is TGTGCCAGCAGCTCGCCACAGGGCCGAGGCTATGGCTACACCTTC. Translating it yields CASSSPQGRGYGYTF. Filled out from reference TRBV5-4 and TRBJ1-2, the complete variable domain reads ETGVTQSPTHLIKTRGQQVTLRCSSQSGHNTVSWYQQALGQGPQFIFQYYREEENGRGNFPPRFSGLQFPNYSSELNVNALELDDSALYLCASSSPQGRGYGYTFGSGTRLTVV.

V and J are TRBV5-1 and TRBJ2-7; no reliable D call. Germline CDR1 and CDR2: SGHRS and YFSETQ. The V end was cut by 4 bases, the J end by 0 bases, with 14 bases between. The CDR3 length is 15 residues. Here the CDR3 DNA reads TGCGCCAGCAGCCCCCGTCATGAGAGCTCCTACGAGCAGTACTTC. Its translation: CASSPRHESSYEQYF.

The chain employs TRBV2 and TRBJ2-5; D not certain. V dropped 5 bases and J dropped 5 bases, with 9 bases sitting between them. This CDR3 region has 12 residues. The germline V gene encodes CDR1 SNHLY and CDR2 FYNNEI. For the CDR3, the DNA is TGTGCCAGCAGTCTGGGCCTGGAGACCCAGTACTTC. This translates into CASSLGLETQYF.

In this sample, this clone turned up a few times. The V call is TRBV7-2, the J call TRBJ1-1; a possible D gene is TRBD1 (5 bases). The V gene's germline CDR1 is SGHTA and CDR2 FQGNSA. This CDR3 spans 14 amino acids. With 0 bases removed from V and 5 bases from J, the gap between germline ends came to 10 bases. The CDR3 spells CASSLAMAGTEAFF. Written as DNA, the CDR3 is TGTGCCAGCAGCTTAGCCATGGCAGGGACTGAAGCTTTCTTT.

This clone has more than one count but fewer than ten. The same CDR3 is also encoded by other DNA sequences in this sample. The chain couples TRBV12-3 or TRBV12-4 to TRBJ1-5, with 8 bases identical to TRBD1. V gave up 11 bases and J gave up 4 bases; unmatched junction bases: 7. The length of the CDR3 is 13 residues. The CDR3 nucleotides are TGTGCCTCCCGGACAGGGAGTAATCAGCCCCAGCATTTT. This encodes CASRTGSNQPQHF.

This clone appeared once. The genes are TRBV6-6 and TRBJ2-1; a possible D gene is TRBD2 (5 bases). Germline lookup yields CDR1 MNHNY and CDR2 SVGAGI (reference sequence). The CDR3 totals 16 residues. Trimming cost V 5 bases and J 1 base, with 15 bases left between them. For the CDR3, the DNA is TGTGCCAGCAGTCCCTCCCACGGCGGGTCCTACAATGAGCAGTTCTTC. The encoded protein is CASSPSHGGSYNEQFF.

The chain combines TRBV29-1 with TRBJ2-7, with 7 bases identical to TRBD1. The CDR3 has 14 amino acids. V dropped 6 bases and J dropped 4; count of bases not matched to a gene: 12. CDR1 is SQVTM, CDR2 ANQGSEA, per germline. CDR3 sequence: CSVETQGKGYEQYF. CDR3 coding DNA: TGCAGCGTGGAAACACAGGGGAAGGGGTACGAGCAGTACTTC.

The chain employs TRBV5-1 and TRBJ1-1; no reliable D call. V shed 1 base and J shed 4 bases, with 11 bases lying between them. The CDR3 length is 14 residues. Germline V CDR1 and CDR2: SGHRS, YFSETQ. As DNA, the CDR3 is TGCGCCAGCAGCTTGAGTCTGGTCGGCACTGAAGCTTTCTTT. Residues: CASSLSLVGTEAFF.

This chain joins TRBV29-1 and TRBJ1-1; no definite D call. Germline values: CDR1 SQVTM, CDR2 ANQGSEA. The germline V and J ends were trimmed by 5 bases and 1 base, with 11 bases remaining between them. The CDR3 extends over 13 amino acids. The CDR3 protein is CSVPRRGNTEAFF. In DNA, the CDR3 is TGCAGCGTTCCCCGTCGAGGGAACACTGAAGCTTTCTTT. The full variable domain, rest sourced from reference TRBV29-1 and TRBJ1-1, is SAVISQKPSRDICQRGTSLTIQCQVDSQVTMMFWYRQQPGQSLTLIATANQGSEATYESGFVIDKFPISRPNLTFSTLTVSNMSPEDSSIYLCSVPRRGNTEAFFGQGTRLTVV.

This rearrangement joins TRBV11-3 to TRBJ2-3; 13 positions match TRBD2. The CDR3 covers 17 residues. Losses at the gene ends were 1 base for V and 6 bases for J; bases not matched to a gene: 7. From germline, CDR1 is SGHNT and CDR2 YENEEA. The CDR3 DNA sequence: TGTGCCAGCAGCTTAGGACTAGCGGGGGGCTCCTGGGATACGCAGTATTTT. This translates into CASSLGLAGGSWDTQYF.

The J gene is TRBJ2-3, the V gene TRBV4-1; D gene uncertain. The germline V gene has CDR1 MGHRA and CDR2 YSYEKL. The V end lost 0 bases, the J end lost 6 bases, and 10 bases lay between the germline ends. The length of the CDR3 is 14 residues. Here the CDR3 DNA reads TGCGCCAGCAGCCAAGATATAGTTACCGATACGCAGTATTTT. It yields the protein CASSQDIVTDTQYF.

CDR3 DNA: TGTGCCAGCAGAACATCGACAGGGACTGGAAACACCATATATTTT. It translates to CASRTSTGTGNTIYF. The V call is TRBV6-5, the J call TRBJ1-3, with TRBD1 matching over 7 bases. The CDR3 sequence is 15 residues long. J was trimmed by 2 bases and V by 6 bases; bases with no gene match: 7. Germline lookup yields CDR1 MNHEY and CDR2 SVGAGI.

Within the sample, this clone is medium-sized (0.01 to 0.1%). The chain recombines TRBV9 with TRBJ1-4, with TRBD1 matching over 9 bases. V trimming: 4 bases; J trimming: 8 bases; junction bases outside the gene matches: 18. The CDR3 runs 18 residues. CDR1 is SGDLS, CDR2 YYNGEE, per germline. The CDR3 bases are TGTGCCAGCAGCCCCAATCTCCCGGGACAGGGATCGAGAGAAAAACTGTTTTTT. Its translation: CASSPNLPGQGSREKLFF.

DNA of the CDR3: TGTGCCAGCAGCGCCCGACAGGGCTGGAATTCACCCCTCCACTTT. Its protein is CASSARQGWNSPLHF. V and J are TRBV7-8 and TRBJ1-6; 7 bases are a match to TRBD1. Germline CDR1 is SGHVS and CDR2 is FQNEAQ. V shed 5 bases, J shed 7 bases, and the junction held 8 bases outside the gene matches. This CDR3 comprises 15 residues.

The rearrangement joins TRBV9 to TRBJ2-5; 7 bases match TRBD2. This CDR3 has 15 amino acids. Germline V CDR1 and CDR2: SGDLS, YYNGEE. The V segment lost 0 bases and the J segment 2 bases; nucleotides outside the gene matches: 4. In nucleotides, the CDR3 is TGTGCCAGCAGCGTAGAACCGGGGGGACAAGAGACCCAGTACTTC. This encodes CASSVEPGGQETQYF.

The gene calls are TRBV7-8 and TRBJ2-5; D perhaps matches TRBD2 (7 bases). The CDR3 has 16 amino acids. Trimming left V 4 bases short and J 5 bases short, with 20 bases between. Germline V gene data show CDR1 as SGHVS and CDR2 as FQNEAQ. DNA for the CDR3: TGTGCCAGCAGCTCTCCTACGGGGGGCGGGCAGGAGACCCAGTACTTC. This codes for CASSSPTGGGQETQYF.

V and J are TRBV13 and TRBJ2-5, with TRBD2 matching 7 bases. This CDR3 spans 15 amino acids. The V and J ends lost 3 bases and 1 base, in that order; junction bases with no gene match: 5. Germline V CDR1 and CDR2: PRHDT, FYEKMQ (reference sequence). CDR3 coding DNA: TGTGCCAGCAGCTTTTGGTGGGGGGGCCAAGAGACCCAGTACTTC. It encodes CASSFWWGGQETQYF.

This clone was observed a few times. The gene calls are TRBV5-1 and TRBJ1-1; D perhaps matches TRBD1 (6 bases). Per the germline V gene, CDR1 is SGHRS and CDR2 is YFSETQ. With 0 bases removed from V and 0 bases from J, the gap between germline ends came to 12 bases. The CDR3 is 16 residues long. This CDR3 reads CASSLEGHSMNTEAFF. The CDR3 DNA reads as TGCGCCAGCAGCTTGGAGGGACACTCCATGAACACTGAAGCTTTCTTT.

This clone was observed a few times. J is TRBJ1-5 and V is TRBV4-1, with D possibly TRBD1 on 6 matching bases. The CDR3 contains 13 residues. Trimming cost V 8 bases and J 3 bases, with 11 bases left between them. Per germline, CDR1 MGHRA and CDR2 YSYEKL. CDR3 sequence reads: CASSGQLNQPQHF. The CDR3 region has the DNA TGCGCCAGCTCTGGACAGCTCAATCAGCCCCAGCATTTT.